The clone carrying this T cell receptor beta chain was seen a handful of times. Its antigen is still unknown. Trimming cost V 3 bases and J 1 base, with 6 bases left between them. This CDR3 is 13 amino acids long. Germline CDR1 is DFQATT and CDR2 is SNEGSKA (reference sequence). These data come from a study of liver allograft versus peripheral blood T cells. On the study more broadly: The authors compared T cell receptor repertoires in transplanted livers with those in the peripheral blood of recipients.

MiXCR, run by TCRdb on the reads, gives a single entry per CDR3 protein. The sample lists 9,200 or so distinct CDR3 sequences; approximately 16% were seen once. General study results and limits: Peripheral blood reportedly held T cell receptor repertoires that differed from those inside liver allografts.

The chain combines TRBV20-1 with TRBJ2-2; D assignment may be TRBD1 or TRBD2 (5 bases each). The sequence derives from a human patient who had a liver transplant. Some T cells may have come from the graft donor. This CDR3 reads CSASGGNTGELFF. The CDR3 DNA follows: TGCAGTGCTAGTGGGGGGAACACCGGGGAGCTGTTTTTT.